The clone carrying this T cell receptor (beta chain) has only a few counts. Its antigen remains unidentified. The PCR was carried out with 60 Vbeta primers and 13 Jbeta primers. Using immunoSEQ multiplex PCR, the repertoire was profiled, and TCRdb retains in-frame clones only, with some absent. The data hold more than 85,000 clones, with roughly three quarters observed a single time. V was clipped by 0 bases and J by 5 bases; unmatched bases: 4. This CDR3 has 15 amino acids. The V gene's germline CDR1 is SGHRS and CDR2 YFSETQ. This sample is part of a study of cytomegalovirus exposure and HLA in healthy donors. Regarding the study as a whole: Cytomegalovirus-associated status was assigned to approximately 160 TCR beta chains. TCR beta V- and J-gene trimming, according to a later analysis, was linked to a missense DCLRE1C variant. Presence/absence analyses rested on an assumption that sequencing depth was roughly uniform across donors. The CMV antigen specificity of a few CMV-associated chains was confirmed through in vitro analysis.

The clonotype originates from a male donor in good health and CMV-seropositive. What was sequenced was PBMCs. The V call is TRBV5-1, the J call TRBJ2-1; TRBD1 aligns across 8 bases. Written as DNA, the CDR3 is TGCGCCAGCAGCTTGGAGACAGGGGAAAACAATGAGCAGTTCTTC. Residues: CASSLETGENNEQFF.